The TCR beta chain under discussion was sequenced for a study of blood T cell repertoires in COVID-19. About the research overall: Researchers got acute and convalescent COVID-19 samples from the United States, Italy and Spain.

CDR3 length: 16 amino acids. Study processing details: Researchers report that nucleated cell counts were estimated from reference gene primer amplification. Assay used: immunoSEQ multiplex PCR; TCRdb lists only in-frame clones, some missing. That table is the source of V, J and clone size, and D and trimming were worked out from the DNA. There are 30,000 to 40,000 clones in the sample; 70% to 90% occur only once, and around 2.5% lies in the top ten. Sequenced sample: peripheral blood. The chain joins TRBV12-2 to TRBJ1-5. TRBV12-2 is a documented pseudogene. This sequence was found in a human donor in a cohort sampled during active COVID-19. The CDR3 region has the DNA TGTGCAAGTCGCTCCGCAGGACTGAATAGCAATCAGCCCCAGCATTTT. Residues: CASRSAGLNSNQPQHF.